This TCR beta chain derives from a study of T-cell reconstitution after alpha-beta-depleted transplantation in children. Overall study findings and caveats: By about two months after transplant, alpha-beta T cells reportedly arose from several hundred graft clones that had expanded. T-cell counts and diversity at one year post-transplant came mainly from newly produced T cells. At day 60, the high TCRbeta diversity found in some patients originated from recipient T cells and thymic progenitors that had survived.

By its share, this clonotype is medium-sized. Its antigen is as yet unknown. A library of TCRbeta sequences, prepared with unique molecular identifiers, was generated. TCRdb itself ran the PCR reads through MiXCR, one entry per CDR3 protein. The table has 3,000 to 4,500 distinct CDR3 sequences, roughly 23% seen once. The CDR3 is made up of 14 amino acids. Trimming took off 2 bases at V and 4 bases at J, with 8 bases between the two ends. The V gene's germline CDR1 is LGHDT and CDR2 YNNKEL (reference sequence). V gene TRBV3-1 combines with J gene TRBJ2-2; D gene uncertain. This TCR derives from a boy under three years old who had a stem cell transplant for acute myeloid leukemia, so the T cells may come from the graft donor. The sample in question was PBMCs, mostly from graft donor cells, obtained 60 days after TCRalphabeta/CD19-depleted stem cell transplant. The CDR3, as DNA: TGTGCCAGCAGCCAAAAGGGCCCCACCGGGGAGCTGTTTTTT. Amino acids: CASSQKGPTGELFF.